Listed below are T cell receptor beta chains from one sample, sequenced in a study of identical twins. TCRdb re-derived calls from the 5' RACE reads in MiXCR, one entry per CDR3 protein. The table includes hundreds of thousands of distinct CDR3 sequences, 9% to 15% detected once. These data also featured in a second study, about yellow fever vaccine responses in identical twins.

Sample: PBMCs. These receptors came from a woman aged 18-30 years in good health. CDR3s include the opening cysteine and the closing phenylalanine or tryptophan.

cdr3_aa: CASSLKAGSGLAGWNTGELFF
v_call: TRBV7-3
j_call: TRBJ2-2

cdr3_aa: CSVAVGEQFF
v_call: TRBV29-1
j_call: TRBJ2-1

cdr3_aa: CASSEAGGANQPQHF
v_call: TRBV6-1
j_call: TRBJ1-5

cdr3_aa: CASDASWRDGNTGELFF
v_call: TRBV13
j_call: TRBJ2-2

cdr3_aa: CASSQLQGIPSPLHF
v_call: TRBV4-1
j_call: TRBJ1-6

cdr3_aa: CASSAGGTDNQPQHF
v_call: TRBV6-1
j_call: TRBJ1-5

cdr3_aa: CASSEQGPNTEAFF
v_call: TRBV2
j_call: TRBJ1-1

cdr3_aa: CASSSFWEETQYF
v_call: TRBV6-1
j_call: TRBJ2-5

cdr3_aa: CASSPSQGVGETQYF
v_call: TRBV4-1
j_call: TRBJ2-5

cdr3_aa: CASSSRRLRVNTEAFF
v_call: TRBV11-2
j_call: TRBJ1-1

cdr3_aa: CSARDNRGADTQYF
v_call: TRBV20-1
j_call: TRBJ2-3

cdr3_aa: CASCSGRELFF
v_call: TRBV12-3/TRBV12-4
j_call: TRBJ2-2

cdr3_aa: CASSLLVYREETQYF
v_call: TRBV7-6
j_call: TRBJ2-5

cdr3_aa: CSVEDMGELAKNIQYF
v_call: TRBV29-1
j_call: TRBJ2-4

cdr3_aa: CATSEVVGGGVDDEQFF
v_call: TRBV24-1
j_call: TRBJ2-1

cdr3_aa: CASSFRGGGTGELFF
v_call: TRBV27
j_call: TRBJ2-2

cdr3_aa: CASSPLALGTTDTQYF
v_call: TRBV18
j_call: TRBJ2-3

cdr3_aa: CASTTWGGHTEAFF
v_call: TRBV2
j_call: TRBJ1-1

cdr3_aa: CSARQGLASNEQFF
v_call: TRBV20-1
j_call: TRBJ2-1

cdr3_aa: CASRRLPSGSTETQYF
v_call: TRBV27
j_call: TRBJ2-5

cdr3_aa: CASSIWRGAYNEQFF
v_call: TRBV19
j_call: TRBJ2-1

cdr3_aa: CASQTPREGPSTDTQYF
v_call: TRBV2
j_call: TRBJ2-3

cdr3_aa: CASSLVTQSTEAFF
v_call: TRBV7-9
j_call: TRBJ1-1

cdr3_aa: CASSLVGWDRHNYGYTF
v_call: TRBV7-9
j_call: TRBJ1-2

cdr3_aa: CASRRPGGGTDTQYF
v_call: TRBV10-2
j_call: TRBJ2-3

cdr3_aa: CASSHSLGGQPTDTQYF
v_call: TRBV4-2
j_call: TRBJ2-3